A selection of T cell receptor beta chains follows, all from one sample in a study of blood T cell repertoires in COVID-19. Produced via immunoSEQ multiplex PCR; TCRdb's table is partial and in-frame only. Among 150,000 to 200,000 clones listed, more than 70% were seen once. Sequencing used PBMCs or T cells enriched from blood (not recorded which). Source of these receptors: a woman aged 18-30 years who had recovered from COVID-19. Each CDR3 is given with its conserved first and last residue. D genes are given only for firm matches. Clone size, where shown, is once, few, many, or a class for clones that have expanded.

J: TRBJ1-3
size: NA
V: TRBV19
D: TRBD1
DNA: TGTGCCAGTAGTGTGGGACAGGGCTCTGGAAACACCATATATTTT
CDR3: CASSVGQGSGNTIYF

J: TRBJ2-2
size: NA
V: TRBV27
D: NA
DNA: TGTGCCAGCAGTCGGTATCCTTCGAACACCGGGGAGCTGTTTTTT
CDR3: CASSRYPSNTGELFF

J: TRBJ1-2
size: NA
V: TRBV10-1
D: NA
DNA: TGCGCCAGCAGTGACAGTATAAACTATGGCTACACCTTC
CDR3: CASSDSINYGYTF

J: TRBJ1-2
size: NA
V: TRBV15
D: NA
DNA: TGTGCCACCAGTGGGGGCAGCGGTGGCTACACCTTC
CDR3: CATSGGSGGYTF

J: TRBJ2-2
size: once
V: TRBV7-6
D: TRBD2
DNA: TGTGCCAGCAGCCCCCCTCCCGGGACTAGCACGAACACCGGGGAGCTGTTTTTT
CDR3: CASSPPPGTSTNTGELFF

J: TRBJ2-2
size: NA
V: TRBV23-1
D: NA
DNA: TGCGCCAGCAGTCAATCGGGCGACACCGGGGAGCTGTTTTTT
CDR3: CASSQSGDTGELFF

J: TRBJ2-7
size: NA
V: TRBV9
D: NA
DNA: TGTGCCAGCAGCGTAGACGACAGCTCCTACGAGCAGTACTTC
CDR3: CASSVDDSSYEQYF

J: TRBJ2-5
size: NA
V: TRBV5-1
D: NA
DNA: TGCGCCAGCCGTAGAGAAATACAAGAGACCCAGTACTTC
CDR3: CASRREIQETQYF

J: TRBJ2-6
size: NA
V: TRBV20-1
D: TRBD1
DNA: TGCAGTGCTATTGACAGGGGGCGGTCTGGGGCCAACGTCCTGACTTTC
CDR3: CSAIDRGRSGANVLTF

J: TRBJ2-6
size: NA
V: TRBV18
D: NA
DNA: TGTGCCAGCTCACAACAGACCTCTGGGGCCAACGTCCTGACTTTC
CDR3: CASSQQTSGANVLTF

J: TRBJ1-1
size: NA
V: TRBV5-1
D: NA
DNA: TGCGCCAGCAGCTTTCACGGACTCATGAACACTGAAGCTTTCTTT
CDR3: CASSFHGLMNTEAFF

J: TRBJ2-1
size: NA
V: TRBV6-5
D: TRBD2
DNA: TGTGCCAGCAGAACAGGACTAGCGCGAAATGAGCAGTTCTTC
CDR3: CASRTGLARNEQFF

J: TRBJ1-1
size: once
V: TRBV7-9
D: TRBD1
DNA: TGTGCCAGCAGCTTAACAGGGGCTAAGTACACTGAAGCTTTCTTT
CDR3: CASSLTGAKYTEAFF

J: TRBJ2-3
size: NA
V: TRBV9
D: NA
DNA: TGTGCCAGCAGCACCTCTTCAGGGGGGACCACAGATACGCAGTATTTT
CDR3: CASSTSSGGTTDTQYF

J: TRBJ1-1
size: NA
V: TRBV29-1
D: NA
DNA: TGCAGCGTACGACACCGGAACACTGAAGCTTTCTTT
CDR3: CSVRHRNTEAFF

J: TRBJ2-7
size: NA
V: TRBV7-3
D: NA
DNA: TGTGCCAGCAGCTTAGGGTCAGGTCCAACCTACGAGCAGTACTTC
CDR3: CASSLGSGPTYEQYF

J: TRBJ2-5
size: once
V: TRBV24-1
D: NA
DNA: TGTGCCACCAGTGATCTGTCAGACTACCAAGAGACCCAGTACTTC
CDR3: CATSDLSDYQETQYF

J: TRBJ1-2
size: NA
V: TRBV24-1
D: NA
DNA: TGTGCCACCAGTGAAGCTGACAGAGGCCATGGCTACACCTTC
CDR3: CATSEADRGHGYTF

J: TRBJ1-2
size: NA
V: TRBV6-5
D: NA
DNA: TGTGCCAGCAGGACGGCGGCCAAAGGCTACACCTTC
CDR3: CASRTAAKGYTF

J: TRBJ2-1
size: once
V: TRBV2
D: TRBD2
DNA: TGTGCCAGCTATGGACTAGCGGCCCCGAGCTCCTACAATGAGCAGTTCTTC
CDR3: CASYGLAAPSSYNEQFF

J: TRBJ2-7
size: NA
V: TRBV7-9
D: TRBD1
DNA: TGTGCCAGCAGCTCTCTGACAGGGCACGAGCAGTACTTC
CDR3: CASSSLTGHEQYF

J: TRBJ2-5
size: NA
V: TRBV6-2/TRBV6-3
D: NA
DNA: TGTGCCAGCAGTTACTGGCAGAGGAAAGAGACCCAGTACTTC
CDR3: CASSYWQRKETQYF

J: TRBJ1-4
size: NA
V: TRBV5-8
D: NA
DNA: TGTGCCAGCAGCTTTCGCGGGGCGGGTAATGAAAAACTGTTTTTT
CDR3: CASSFRGAGNEKLFF

J: TRBJ1-1
size: NA
V: TRBV7-2
D: NA
DNA: TGTGCCAGCAGCTTGATTGGAGTACCCTGGGAAGCTTTCTTT
CDR3: CASSLIGVPWEAFF

J: TRBJ1-4
size: NA
V: TRBV28
D: NA
DNA: TGTGCCAGCAGCCGCCGTATTGGGAGTGAAAAACTGTTTTTT
CDR3: CASSRRIGSEKLFF

J: TRBJ1-1
size: once
V: TRBV5-4
D: NA
DNA: TGTGCCAGCAGCCCTTCGGACACTGAAGCTTTCTTT
CDR3: CASSPSDTEAFF

J: TRBJ1-1
size: NA
V: TRBV9
D: NA
DNA: TGTGCCAGCAGCGGACAGATGAACACTGAAGCTTTCTTT
CDR3: CASSGQMNTEAFF

J: TRBJ1-5
size: NA
V: TRBV28
D: NA
DNA: TGTGCCAGCAGTTTAGGTCAGGGCTATAGCAATCAGCCCCAGCATTTT
CDR3: CASSLGQGYSNQPQHF

J: TRBJ1-1
size: NA
V: TRBV14
D: NA
DNA: TGTGCCAGCTCTTCTCTCCGGGGAACTGAAGCTTTCTTT
CDR3: CASSSLRGTEAFF

J: TRBJ1-2
size: NA
V: TRBV4-1
D: TRBD1
DNA: TGCGCCAGCAGCCAAGCGGACAGGGGTGGCGGCTACACCTTC
CDR3: CASSQADRGGGYTF

J: TRBJ2-7
size: NA
V: TRBV11-1
D: TRBD1
DNA: TGTGCCAGCAGCTTGTCGTCCGGGACAGCTTTCTACGAGCAGTACTTC
CDR3: CASSLSSGTAFYEQYF

J: TRBJ1-6
size: NA
V: TRBV19
D: TRBD1
DNA: TGTGCCAGTAGCCCGGGACAGGGTAATTCACCCCTCCACTTT
CDR3: CASSPGQGNSPLHF

J: TRBJ2-3
size: NA
V: TRBV24-1
D: TRBD2
DNA: TGTGCCACCAGTGAAGGTAGCGGGGGGATTCGGACAGATACGCAGTATTTT
CDR3: CATSEGSGGIRTDTQYF

J: TRBJ1-6
size: NA
V: TRBV2
D: NA
DNA: TGTGCCAGCAGTGCGAATCAGGTGGTAGAGGGTTCACCCCTCCACTTT
CDR3: CASSANQVVEGSPLHF

J: TRBJ2-7
size: NA
V: TRBV29-1
D: NA
DNA: TGCAGCGCCCCGGGGAGGGGGGGGAGAAACGAGCAGTACTTC
CDR3: CSAPGRGGRNEQYF

J: TRBJ2-7
size: NA
V: TRBV9
D: NA
DNA: TGTGCCAGCAGCGTAGATCCGGGTATAGGCTACGAGCAGTACTTC
CDR3: CASSVDPGIGYEQYF

J: TRBJ1-2
size: few
V: TRBV18
D: TRBD1
DNA: TGTGCCAGCTCAACAGGGGAGGTTGATGGCTACACCTTC
CDR3: CASSTGEVDGYTF

J: TRBJ1-6
size: NA
V: TRBV7-9
D: NA
DNA: TGTGCCAGCAGCCTTGGGCAGGGAGGCGGCCATAATTCACCCCTCCACTTT
CDR3: CASSLGQGGGHNSPLHF

J: TRBJ2-7
size: NA
V: TRBV6-5
D: NA
DNA: TGTGCCACCGTTCCCAACAGGGAACTCTACGAGCAGTACTTC
CDR3: CATVPNRELYEQYF

J: TRBJ1-2
size: NA
V: TRBV7-8
D: NA
DNA: TGTGCCAGCAGCCTGTATCTAGAGGCTGGCTACACCTTC
CDR3: CASSLYLEAGYTF

J: TRBJ1-6
size: NA
V: TRBV27
D: NA
DNA: TGTGCCAGCAGGCCAGGGGTTTATTCACCCCTCCACTTT
CDR3: CASRPGVYSPLHF

J: TRBJ2-4
size: once
V: TRBV10-1
D: TRBD1
DNA: TGCGCCAGCAGTGAACCGGGACAGGCCTTGACCCCAGCCAAAAACATTCAGTACTTC
CDR3: CASSEPGQALTPAKNIQYF

J: TRBJ1-2
size: NA
V: TRBV7-9
D: NA
DNA: TGTGCCAGCAGCTCCCAGGGGCCAGCTAACTATGGCTACACCTTC
CDR3: CASSSQGPANYGYTF

J: TRBJ1-1
size: NA
V: TRBV18
D: TRBD1
DNA: TGTGCCAGCTCAGCCGGACAGGGGGTCACTGAAGCTTTCTTT
CDR3: CASSAGQGVTEAFF

J: TRBJ2-7
size: NA
V: TRBV18
D: NA
DNA: TGTGCCAGCTCACCAGCGTCAGGCTACGAGCAGTACTTC
CDR3: CASSPASGYEQYF

J: TRBJ2-1
size: NA
V: TRBV6-5
D: NA
DNA: TGTGCCAGCAGTTACTACGGGGAGTGGGGGTTCTTC
CDR3: CASSYYGEWGFF

J: TRBJ2-7
size: NA
V: TRBV11-3
D: TRBD1
DNA: TGTGCCAGCAGCCCAGGGACAGGCGACGAGCAGTACTTC
CDR3: CASSPGTGDEQYF

J: TRBJ2-2
size: NA
V: TRBV28
D: TRBD2
DNA: TGTGCCAGCGGCATAGCGGGGGGCGACACCGGGGAGCTGTTTTTT
CDR3: CASGIAGGDTGELFF

J: TRBJ1-5
size: NA
V: TRBV2
D: TRBD1
DNA: TGTGCCAGCAAGAGGGGGGCAGGGGGGCAAATAACGGTACCCCAGCATTTT
CDR3: CASKRGAGGQITVPQHF

J: TRBJ2-7
size: NA
V: TRBV2
D: NA
DNA: TGTGCCAGCAGTGAACAGACAGTCTACGAGCAGTACTTC
CDR3: CASSEQTVYEQYF

J: TRBJ1-2
size: few
V: TRBV12-3/TRBV12-4
D: NA
DNA: TGTGCCAGCAGTGTATATATGGGTAGCGGCTACACCTTC
CDR3: CASSVYMGSGYTF

J: TRBJ1-4
size: NA
V: TRBV4-1
D: NA
DNA: TGCGCCAGCAGCCAAGAGCGGCAGAGGTTGGGTGAAAAACTGTTTTTT
CDR3: CASSQERQRLGEKLFF